What follows are 21 T cell receptor beta chains derived from one specimen sequenced in a study of blood T cell repertoires in COVID-19. TCRdb keeps only in-frame clones here, not all; method: immunoSEQ multiplex PCR. The repertoire holds around 230,000 clones, with about 81% as singletons. The sequenced sample was PBMCs or T cells enriched from blood (not recorded which). Source of these receptors: a man aged 35-49 years who had recovered from COVID-19.

This clone came up a few times. V and J are TRBV14 and TRBJ1-2; the D gene is possibly TRBD1 (5 bases). The CDR3 length is 15 residues. Germline values: CDR1 SGHDN, CDR2 FVKESK. Deletions cut 3 bases from V and 5 bases from J, with 16 bases between. CDR3 sequence (DNA): TGTGCCAGCAGCCAGGACACCCTAGTCGGTTATGGCTACACCTTC. Amino acid sequence: CASSQDTLVGYGYTF.

This sequence joins TRBV11-3 and TRBJ2-1; TRBD2 is a possible D gene (6 bases). Germline values: CDR1 SGHNT, CDR2 YENEEA. Trimming shortened V by 7 bases and J by 4 bases, and 14 bases separated the two germline ends. This CDR3 is 14 amino acids long. The CDR3 region is CASTWTNPYNEQFF. In DNA, the CDR3 is TGTGCCAGCACCTGGACTAACCCGTACAATGAGCAGTTCTTC.

This sequence joins TRBV10-3 and TRBJ2-3, with 10 bases identical to TRBD2. The CDR3 totals 16 residues. Germline assignment: CDR1 ENHRY and CDR2 SYGVKD. The trim removed 6 bases at V and 4 bases at J, leaving 10 bases unmatched. DNA for the CDR3: TGTGCCATCAGGTCCGACAGCGGGAGGGCCCCAGATACGCAGTATTTT. Its protein is CAIRSDSGRAPDTQYF.

The chain carries TRBV18 and TRBJ1-3; D gene ambiguous. There are 14 residues in the CDR3. Germline CDR1 reads KGHSH; CDR2 reads LQKENI. V was pared by 3 bases and J by 3 bases, with 9 bases between. This chain's CDR3 is CASSPVGDGNTIYF. The CDR3 DNA reads as TGTGCCAGCTCACCCGTGGGAGATGGAAACACCATATATTTT.

This clone was counted many times. V usage is TRBV6-4 and J usage is TRBJ2-2; 7 bases align to TRBD2. Germline loops: CDR1 MRHNA, CDR2 SNTAGT. The CDR3 spans 14 residues. V dropped 2 bases and J dropped 6; count of bases not matched to a gene: 3. The CDR3 DNA follows: TGTGCCAGCAGTGACAAGCGGGAAGCCGGGGAGCTGTTTTTT. Its protein is CASSDKREAGELFF.

The V and J genes are TRBV5-1 and TRBJ1-1, with TRBD1 matching over 11 bases. V lost 3 bases to trimming and J lost 7 bases; unmatched junction nucleotides: 2. Germline V CDR1 and CDR2: SGHRS, YFSETQ. This CDR3 has 13 amino acids. CDR3 loop: CASSWTGGVEAFF. CDR3 sequence (DNA): TGCGCCAGCAGCTGGACAGGGGGCGTTGAAGCTTTCTTT.

The rearrangement links TRBV5-1 to TRBJ2-7; D gene unclear. CDR3 length equals 11 residues. Germline V gene lookup returns CDR1 SGHRS and CDR2 YFSETQ. V was pared by 3 bases and J by 9 bases, with 10 bases between. CDR3 in DNA: TGCGCCAGCAGCTCCCGTGAGTTGCAGTACTTC. It translates to CASSSRELQYF.

The chain joins TRBV6-5 to TRBJ2-5; the D gene is possibly TRBD1 (5 bases). Germline CDR1 and CDR2: MNHEY and SVGAGI. V shed 2 bases and J shed 5 bases, with 15 bases lying between them. The CDR3 covers 15 residues. The CDR3 DNA follows: TGTGCCAGCAGTTACGGGGCAGGTCCGAGGGAGACCCAGTACTTC. Translated, it gives CASSYGAGPRETQYF.

The V and J genes are TRBV19 and TRBJ1-1, with TRBD1 matching 7 bases. This CDR3 is 11 amino acids long. Per germline, CDR1 LNHDA and CDR2 SQIVND (reference sequence). V shed 7 bases and J 7 bases; nucleotides not matched to a gene: 3. The CDR3 bases are TGTGCCAGTATCGACAGGGTTGAAGCTTTCTTT. It yields the protein CASIDRVEAFF.

This clone came up a few times. This chain joins TRBV15 and TRBJ2-3; no reliable D call. This CDR3 spans 16 amino acids. Germline CDR1 LNHNV, CDR2 YYDKDF (reference sequence). Trimming stripped 0 bases from V and 6 bases from J, with 16 bases between. For the CDR3, the DNA is TGTGCCACCAGCAGAGATCAAGCTCCTCCGAGGGATACGCAGTATTTT. It specifies CATSRDQAPPRDTQYF.

Comment on this clone: Other DNA sequences from this sample encode an identical CDR3 as well. This chain uses TRBV7-9 with TRBJ1-2, with 8 bases aligning to TRBD1. Trimming at V came to 3 bases and at J to 2 bases, leaving 2 bases not matched to a gene. Germline V gene data show CDR1 as SEHNR and CDR2 as FQNEAQ (reference sequence). This CDR3 region has 14 residues. CDR3 sequence (DNA): TGTGCCAGCAGCTTCGGACAGGGCAACTATGGCTACACCTTC. Amino acid sequence: CASSFGQGNYGYTF.

This clone was seen a handful of times. The rearrangement joins TRBV29-1 to TRBJ1-2; D remains unclear. Germline CDR1 and CDR2: SQVTM and ANQGSEA. This CDR3 is built from 14 residues. Between the trimmed V and J ends, which lost 6 bases and 0 bases, there was a span of 14 bases. CDR3 region: CSVDGITPNYGYTF. The DNA for the CDR3 is TGCAGCGTGGACGGGATAACCCCTAACTATGGCTACACCTTC.

V is TRBV24-1 and J is TRBJ2-7, with TRBD1 matching over 9 bases. Germline CDR1 is KGHDR and CDR2 is SFDVKD. The ends lost 3 bases at V and 3 bases at J; junction bases unmatched: 5. This CDR3 has 15 amino acids. The CDR3 spells CATSDPTGGVYEQYF. The CDR3 nucleotides read TGTGCCACCAGTGATCCGACAGGGGGGGTCTACGAGCAGTACTTC.

J is TRBJ2-5 and V is TRBV7-3, with TRBD2 identical over 9 bases. J lost 4 bases, V lost 3 bases, and 6 bases had no gene match. The CDR3 totals 15 residues. Germline V CDR1 and CDR2: SGHTA, FQGTGA. This CDR3 reads CASSLVAGERETQYF. CDR3 coding DNA: TGTGCCAGCAGCTTGGTAGCGGGAGAGAGAGAGACCCAGTACTTC. The full variable domain, its missing parts supplied by reference TRBV7-3 and TRBJ2-5, is GAGVSQTPSNKVTEKGKYVELRCDPISGHTALYWYRQSLGQGPEFLIYFQGTGAADDSGLPNDRFFAVRPEGSVSTLKIQRTERGDSAVYLCASSLVAGERETQYFGPGTRLLVL.

V usage is TRBV7-9 and J usage is TRBJ1-2; D unclear. The germline V gene encodes CDR1 SEHNR and CDR2 FQNEAQ (reference sequence). The CDR3 is made up of 12 amino acids. Trimming shortened V by 5 bases and J by 4 bases, and 8 bases separated the two germline ends. In nucleotides, the CDR3 is TGTGCCAGCAGCGCTGGCCTCTATGGCTACACCTTC. Translated, it gives CASSAGLYGYTF.

The J gene is TRBJ1-5, the V gene TRBV5-6; TRBD1 agrees at 8 bases. V gave up 6 bases and J gave up 4 bases; unmatched junction bases: 6. The CDR3 consists of 14 residues. In germline, CDR1 is SGHDT, CDR2 YYEEEE. CDR3 in amino acids: CASNDWTGNQPQHF. CDR3 nucleotides: TGTGCCAGCAACGATTGGACAGGGAATCAGCCCCAGCATTTT.

V is TRBV18 and J is TRBJ1-2; 10 bases match TRBD1. Per germline, CDR1 KGHSH and CDR2 LQKENI. V was clipped by 0 bases and J by 6 bases; unmatched bases: 4. This CDR3 region has 15 residues. This CDR3 is CASSPPVGQGNGYTF. Written as DNA, the CDR3 is TGTGCCAGCTCACCACCGGTGGGACAGGGGAATGGCTACACCTTC.

The chain combines TRBV14 with TRBJ2-1, with 10 bases matching TRBD2. The V segment lost 4 bases and the J segment 10 bases; nucleotides outside the gene matches: 10. Germline V gene lookup returns CDR1 SGHDN and CDR2 FVKESK. This CDR3 has 15 amino acids. This CDR3 reads CASSREAGGPFEQFF. CDR3 coding DNA: TGTGCCAGCAGCCGGGAAGCGGGGGGGCCGTTCGAGCAGTTCTTC.

V gene TRBV7-3 combines with J gene TRBJ1-1, with 7 bases identical to TRBD1. V dropped 4 bases and J dropped 10; count of bases not matched to a gene: 9. There are 13 residues in the CDR3. Germline CDR1 SGHTA, CDR2 FQGTGA. Here the CDR3 DNA reads TGTGCCAGCAGCTCCAGAGGGCAGGGGGGAGCTTTCTTT. Encoded protein: CASSSRGQGGAFF. Drawing the rest from reference TRBV7-3 and TRBJ1-1, the complete variable domain is GAGVSQTPSNKVTEKGKYVELRCDPISGHTALYWYRQSLGQGPEFLIYFQGTGAADDSGLPNDRFFAVRPEGSVSTLKIQRTERGDSAVYLCASSSRGQGGAFFGQGTRLTVV.

The chain joins TRBV2 to TRBJ2-2; TRBD1 matches at 9 bases. Germline trimming cut 6 bases from V and 7 bases from J; bases unmatched to any gene: 15. From germline, CDR1 is SNHLY and CDR2 FYNNEI. CDR3 size: 17 residues. The CDR3 sequence is CASSRITGGWFDGELFF. CDR3 nucleotide sequence: TGTGCCAGCAGCCGAATAACAGGGGGCTGGTTCGACGGGGAGCTGTTTTTT.

The chain carries TRBV2 and TRBJ2-5; 7 bases line up with TRBD1. This CDR3 region has 12 residues. V dropped 8 bases and J dropped 4; count of bases not matched to a gene: 4. Germline V gene sequence: CDR1 SNHLY, CDR2 FYNNEI. The chain's CDR3 is CASVGDRETQYF. The CDR3 DNA is TGTGCCAGCGTGGGGGACAGAGAGACCCAGTACTTC.